Listed below are T cell receptor beta chains from one sample, sequenced in a study of CD8 T cells in Susac syndrome. TCRdb analysed the immunoSEQ multiplex PCR reads with MiXCR anew, one entry per CDR3 protein. The top ten hold over 0.12% of the sample, which has roughly 160,000 distinct CDR3 sequences, 90% to 95% seen once. Sequencing input: CD4+ T cells from PBMCs. The receptors originated from a human donor in good health. Each CDR3 is given without its conserved first and last residue. Clone size is stated in some rows and not others, as once, few, many or a class when expanded.

CDR3 protein: ASTLLGTGPQETQY
clone size: .
V gene: TRBV7-9

CDR3 protein: SAPGTGNTGELF
clone size: .
V gene: TRBV20-1

CDR3 protein: ASTETVANYGYT
clone size: .
V gene: TRBV13

CDR3 protein: SARTGNDSPLH
clone size: .
V gene: TRBV20-1

CDR3 protein: ASSPSGVGEQF
clone size: .
V gene: TRBV12-3/TRBV12-4

CDR3 protein: ASSLDSGYT
clone size: once
V gene: TRBV7-2

CDR3 protein: ADQQGRNNEQF
clone size: .
V gene: TRBV2

CDR3 protein: ASSQDLVKPQH
clone size: .
V gene: TRBV4-2

CDR3 protein: AWLRGQGALNGYT
clone size: once
V gene: TRBV30

CDR3 protein: SVWTSSYT
clone size: .
V gene: TRBV29-1

CDR3 protein: ASRDRRTYNEQF
clone size: .
V gene: TRBV6-5

CDR3 protein: ASSNTGTGYT
clone size: .
V gene: TRBV6-5

CDR3 protein: ASSPRDSGDTQY
clone size: .
V gene: TRBV4-3

CDR3 protein: SVEDTRGRGNYEQY
clone size: .
V gene: TRBV29-1

CDR3 protein: ASSQLTGSYGYT
clone size: .
V gene: TRBV4-3

CDR3 protein: ASRPTGQGGKTQY
clone size: .
V gene: TRBV6-2/TRBV6-3

CDR3 protein: ASSLGGAVETQY
clone size: .
V gene: TRBV5-6

CDR3 protein: ASSLAPGQSQPQH
clone size: .
V gene: TRBV5-1

CDR3 protein: SAGGARAEAF
clone size: .
V gene: TRBV29-1

CDR3 protein: SARDLTEATGELF
clone size: .
V gene: TRBV20-1

CDR3 protein: ASSLGAAAEAF
clone size: .
V gene: TRBV12-3/TRBV12-4

CDR3 protein: ASSLSGQNNYGYT
clone size: .
V gene: TRBV28

CDR3 protein: ASSLGLAYNEQF
clone size: .
V gene: TRBV2

CDR3 protein: SAGTRARSGYT
clone size: .
V gene: TRBV20-1